The T cell receptor (beta chain) under discussion was sequenced for a study of OX40 agonist ivuxolimab in advanced cancers. The overall study: The patients got ivuxolimab, which is an agonistic anti-OX40 (CD134) antibody. Hepatocellular carcinoma, melanoma, renal cell or head and neck cancer occurred in dose-escalation patients. Study conclusions and caveats: CD4+ and CD8+ blood T cells expanded clonally by week 6 at 0.1 to 3.0 mg/kg.

About this clone: No antigen is known for it.

Sequencing used immunoSEQ multiplex PCR; TCRdb keeps in-frame clones, though not all of them. The data contain about 56,000 clones, about four fifths of them singletons. Trimming shortened V by 5 bases and J by 2 bases, and 13 bases separated the two germline ends. Per germline, CDR1 MNHEY and CDR2 SVGAGI. The CDR3 extends over 14 amino acids. The source is an adult with an advanced solid tumor such as melanoma, head and neck, liver or kidney cancer. This chain uses TRBV6-5 with TRBJ2-7; possibly TRBD2 for D (6 bases). Material: CD4+ or CD8+ T cells sorted from blood, obtained in a trial of the OX40 agonist ivuxolimab. CDR3 sequence: CASSPGTFTYEQYF. In DNA, the CDR3 is TGTGCCAGCAGTCCGGGGACTTTTACCTACGAGCAGTACTTC.